The entry below describes one T cell receptor beta chain. Its antigen remains unidentified. Per the germline V gene, CDR1 is PRHDT and CDR2 is FYEKMQ (reference sequence). V gave up 6 bases and J gave up 7 bases, with 9 bases separating them. The CDR3 totals 11 residues. The data belong to a study of T cells after yellow fever vaccination. Whole-study findings and limits: The secondary response showed a weaker magnitude and a faster peak, day 5 versus 15.

Production of TCR cDNA was by 5'RACE template switching, which also added a universal primer site and UMIs. TCRdb redid the calling of the 5' RACE reads with MiXCR, one entry per CDR3 protein. The top ten hold roughly 16% of the sample, which has roughly 520,000 distinct CDR3 sequences, less than 25% seen once. Sequences were derived from PBMCs, sampled about 20 days after the first yellow fever vaccination. The V gene is TRBV13, the J gene TRBJ1-1, with D unresolved. The origin of this receptor is a man between 18 and 29 years old who received the YFV17D yellow fever vaccine. The CDR3 spells CASSATGEAFF. CDR3 DNA sequence: TGTGCCAGCAGTGCTACTGGTGAAGCTTTCTTT.